A selection of T cell receptor beta chains follows, all from one sample in a study of CD8+ T cells in alopecia areata. Clones were read by immunoSEQ multiplex PCR, and TCRdb kept only the in-frame ones, dropping some. The profile covers some 130,000 clones, with around 50% appearing a single time and roughly 6.7% taken by the ten largest. The source was CD4+ T cells sorted from blood, collected at week 0. These receptors were collected from a human donor with alopecia areata. CDR3s leave out the opening cysteine and the closing phenylalanine or tryptophan.

TRBV18	TRBJ1-6	ASSPMGTGDSPLH
TRBV5-1	TRBJ2-3	ASSFDSSGGATDTQY
TRBV6-1	TRBJ2-3	ASRADSTDTQY
TRBV7-6	TRBJ1-3	ASSLNTRDTIY
TRBV7-2	TRBJ2-3	ASSSGGGRDTQY
TRBV4-3	TRBJ2-7	ASPTNRESYEQY
TRBV29-1	TRBJ2-1	SGAGTLLNEQF
TRBV4-2	TRBJ1-1	ASSHRRGDTEAF
TRBV5-1	TRBJ1-5	ASRTGTGDGQPQH
TRBV7-2	TRBJ2-5	ASSLEANQETQY
TRBV27	TRBJ1-2	ASSPSGGSLYGYT
TRBV29-1	TRBJ2-2	SAAPTNTGELF
TRBV23-1	TRBJ2-5	ASNPEVPETQY
TRBV5-1	TRBJ2-7	ASSLAWAGGYEQY
TRBV2	TRBJ1-2	ASSEIEGYGYT
TRBV7-8	TRBJ1-5	ASSLLGTVLNQPQH
TRBV6-1	TRBJ1-2	ASSDEPGQGPERGYGYT
TRBV9	TRBJ2-2	ASSVGLAGRNGELF
TRBV29-1	TRBJ1-2	SVLGGEYGYT
TRBV5-1	TRBJ2-6	ASTPRAGANVLT
TRBV11-2	TRBJ2-5	ASSLGRETQY
TRBV5-4	TRBJ1-6	ASSTQYSPLH
TRBV25-1	TRBJ2-7	ASSGYYEQY
TRBV30	TRBJ1-2	AWSYLGQQRYGYT
TRBV5-4	TRBJ2-1	ASSSGTSGGSEQF
TRBV5-6	TRBJ1-2	ASSLGTNYGYT
TRBV11-3	TRBJ2-1	ASSGRGQINEQF
TRBV7-2	TRBJ2-4	ASSLTGTGDIQY
TRBV2	TRBJ1-2	ASSAAGRGYT
TRBV5-6	TRBJ2-5	ASRRGQYETQY
TRBV11-2	TRBJ2-7	ASSLRHEQY
TRBV29-1	TRBJ2-7	SVSLRDRGRNEQY
TRBV19	TRBJ2-5	ASPPRPVPLQETQY